These 5 T cell receptor beta chains came from one sample sequenced in a study of T cell responses to AZD1222 COVID-19 vaccine. Profiled with immunoSEQ multiplex PCR; TCRdb holds only in-frame clones, not every one. The table shows 180,000 or so clones, with less than 95% occurring only once. The sequences come from peripheral blood, collected on day 0 of AZD1222 vaccination. Receptors originate from an adult in good health.

The J gene is TRBJ2-5, the V gene TRBV5-1; D is possibly TRBD1 (6 bases). Germline V lookup: CDR1 SGHRS, CDR2 YFSETQ. This CDR3 is built from 14 residues. Trimming shortened V by 1 base and J by 3 bases, and 10 bases separated the two germline ends. CDR3 nucleotide sequence: TGCGCCAGCAGCTTGTGGGCAGGGGAAGAGACCCAGTACTTC. Its protein is CASSLWAGEETQYF.

This clone appeared once. The genes are TRBV30 and TRBJ1-5; tentatively, D is TRBD1 (5 bases). CDR1 is GTSNPN, CDR2 SVGIG, per germline (reference sequence). The CDR3 loop spans 13 amino acids. V lost 0 bases and J 9 bases, leaving 12 bases between the germline ends. The CDR3 loop reads CAWSVDGDRPQHF. In nucleotides, the CDR3 is TGTGCCTGGAGTGTAGATGGGGACCGGCCCCAGCATTTT.

The rearrangement uses TRBV10-1 and TRBJ1-2, with no clear D. Trimming left V 9 bases short and J 8 bases short, with 7 bases between. The germline V gene has CDR1 WNHNN and CDR2 SYGVQD (reference sequence). This CDR3 region has 9 residues. DNA for the CDR3: TGCGCCAGGGGCTTCGGCTACACCTTC. Amino acids: CARGFGYTF.

The V gene is TRBV6-1, the J gene TRBJ2-5, with TRBD2 matching 12 bases. The germline V gene encodes CDR1 MNHNS and CDR2 SASEGT. The ends lost 3 bases at V and 5 bases at J; junction bases unmatched: 4. The CDR3 loop spans 15 amino acids. CDR3 DNA sequence: TGTGCCAGCAGTGAGAGTCTAGCGGGAGGGGAGACCCAGTACTTC. Amino acids: CASSESLAGGETQYF.

The CDR3 bases are TGTGCCAGCAGCGAAGGAGCTGGAGGGCAGCCCCAGCATTTT. Its translation: CASSEGAGGQPQHF. The J gene is TRBJ1-5, the V gene TRBV3-1 (or the pseudogene TRBV3-2), with D hard to call. Germline-derived CDR1 and CDR2 are LGHDT and YNNKEL (reference sequence). V lost 5 bases to trimming and J lost 7 bases, with 15 bases between them. The CDR3 covers 14 residues.